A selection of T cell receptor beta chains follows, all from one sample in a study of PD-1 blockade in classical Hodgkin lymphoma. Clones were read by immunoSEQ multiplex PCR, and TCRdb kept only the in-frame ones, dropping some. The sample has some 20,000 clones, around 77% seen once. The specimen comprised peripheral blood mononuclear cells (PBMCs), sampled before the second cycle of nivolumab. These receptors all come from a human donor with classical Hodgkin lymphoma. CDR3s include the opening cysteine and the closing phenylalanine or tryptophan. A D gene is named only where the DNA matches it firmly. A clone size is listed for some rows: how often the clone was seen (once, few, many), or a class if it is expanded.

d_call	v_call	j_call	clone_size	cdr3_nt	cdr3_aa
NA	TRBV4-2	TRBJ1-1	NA	TGTGCCAGCAGCCAACTCATGCAGGGTAATGAAGCTTTCTTT	CASSQLMQGNEAFF
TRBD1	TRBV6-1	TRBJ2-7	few	TGTGCCAGCAGTGAACTGGGACAGGGGTTTTGGGAGCAGTACTTC	CASSELGQGFWEQYF
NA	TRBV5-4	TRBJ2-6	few	TGTGCCAGCAGCTTGGGTTGGAAGGTCTCTGGGGCCAACGTCCTGACTTTC	CASSLGWKVSGANVLTF
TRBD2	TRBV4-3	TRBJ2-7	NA	TGCGCCAGCAGCCAAGGGTATAGCGGGAGGGAGTACTCCTACGAGCAGTACTTC	CASSQGYSGREYSYEQYF
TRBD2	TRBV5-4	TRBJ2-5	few	TGTGCCAGCAGCTACCCCAGCGGGGGGGAAGAGACCCAGTACTTC	CASSYPSGGEETQYF
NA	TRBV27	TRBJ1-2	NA	TGTGCCAGCAGTAAAAACAGGGTCTATGGCTACACCTTC	CASSKNRVYGYTF
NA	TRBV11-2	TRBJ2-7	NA	TGTGCCAGCAGCCCCATTGAAACCTACGAGCAGTACTTC	CASSPIETYEQYF
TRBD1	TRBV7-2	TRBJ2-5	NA	TGTGCCAGCAGCTTGGACAGGGGGCAGGGAGAGACCCAGTACTTC	CASSLDRGQGETQYF
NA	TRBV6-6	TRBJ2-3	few	TGTGCCAGCAGTTCAAACAAAGATACGCAGTATTTT	CASSSNKDTQYF
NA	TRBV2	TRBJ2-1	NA	TGTGCCAGCAGTGTTAGTGGCAATGAGCAGTTCTTC	CASSVSGNEQFF
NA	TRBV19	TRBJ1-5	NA	TGTGCCACCACTTGGGAAAGGACAGTCAGCAATCAGCCCCAGCATTTT	CATTWERTVSNQPQHF
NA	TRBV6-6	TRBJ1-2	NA	TGTGCCAGCCAAAACAGGGAAGGGAATGGCTACACCTTC	CASQNREGNGYTF
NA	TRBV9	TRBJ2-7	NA	TGTGCCAGCAGCGTAGGGACTCCCCCCTACGAGCAGTACTTC	CASSVGTPPYEQYF
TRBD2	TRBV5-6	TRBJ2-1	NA	TGTGCCAGCAGCGGGACTAGCTCCCCCTACAATGAGCAGTTCTTC	CASSGTSSPYNEQFF
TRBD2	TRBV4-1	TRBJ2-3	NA	TGCGCCAGCAGCCAAGATGGGAATTGGCGGGGGGGCATCTCAGATACGCAGTATTTT	CASSQDGNWRGGISDTQYF
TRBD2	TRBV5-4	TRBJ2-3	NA	TGTGCCAGCAGCTTGAGCGGGGGCAGGGGAACAGATACGCAGTATTTT	CASSLSGGRGTDTQYF
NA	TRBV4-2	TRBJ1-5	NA	TGTGCCAGCAGCCAAGATTGGTGGAGTAATCAGCCCCAGCATTTT	CASSQDWWSNQPQHF
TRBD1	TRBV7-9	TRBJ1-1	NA	TGTGCCAGCAGCTTAGCGGGTGCGTCCTCAGGACAGGGATTATTTTTT	CASSLAGASSGQGLFF
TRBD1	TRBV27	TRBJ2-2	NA	TGTGCCAGCAGTCCGACACAGGGGACGGGGGAGCTGTTTTTT	CASSPTQGTGELFF
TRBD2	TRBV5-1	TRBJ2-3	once	TGCGCCAGCAGCTTGAGCGGGAGACCCGGAGGGGGGCAGTATTTT	CASSLSGRPGGGQYF
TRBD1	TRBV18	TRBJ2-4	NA	TGTGCCAGCTCACCACTATTGGCAGGGGGCACCAAAAACATTCAGTACTTC	CASSPLLAGGTKNIQYF
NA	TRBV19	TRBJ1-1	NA	TGTGCCAGTAGTATTACCGCGAACACTGAAGCTTTCTTT	CASSITANTEAFF
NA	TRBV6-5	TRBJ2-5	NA	TGTGCCAGCAGTTACGGGGGGGCCATAGAAGAGACCCAGTACTTC	CASSYGGAIEETQYF
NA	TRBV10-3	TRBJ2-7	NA	TGTGCCATCAGCGCGCGGAGCTCCTACGAGCAGTACTTC	CAISARSSYEQYF
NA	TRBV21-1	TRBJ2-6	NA	TGTGCCAGCAGCAAAACCCGTCTTATAAGGGACCCTGGGGCCAACGTCCTGACTTTC	CASSKTRLIRDPGANVLTF
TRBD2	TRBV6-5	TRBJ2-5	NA	TGTGCCAGCAGTTACCGCGGGAGCGGGGGTGAGACCCAGTACTTC	CASSYRGSGGETQYF
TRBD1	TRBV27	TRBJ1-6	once	TGTGCCAGCAGTCTGGGACAGGTTAATTCACCCCTCCACTTT	CASSLGQVNSPLHF
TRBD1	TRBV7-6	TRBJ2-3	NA	TGTGCCAGCATCCTAGGTGAGGGGGCCGGCACAGATACGCAGTATTTT	CASILGEGAGTDTQYF
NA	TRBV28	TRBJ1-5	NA	TGTGCCAGCAGTTTATATCCCACTGGCCAAAATCAGCCCCAGCATTTT	CASSLYPTGQNQPQHF
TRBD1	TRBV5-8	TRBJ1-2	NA	TGTGCCAGCAGCCCCATCGGACAGGGGGACTATGGCTACACCTTC	CASSPIGQGDYGYTF
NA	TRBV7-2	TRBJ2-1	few	TGTGCCAGCAGCTTAGGGCGGGTCGATGAGCAGTTCTTC	CASSLGRVDEQFF
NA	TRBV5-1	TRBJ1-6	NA	TGCGCCAGCAGCTTCCTCGACCCGGGCGGTTCACCCCTCCACTTT	CASSFLDPGGSPLHF
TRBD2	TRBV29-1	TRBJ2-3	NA	TGCAGCGTAAGGACTAGCGGGAGCATGAGAGATACGCAGTATTTT	CSVRTSGSMRDTQYF
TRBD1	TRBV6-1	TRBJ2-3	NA	TGTGCCAGCAGTGAATGGGGGACAGAGAGATTGATAGATACGCAGTATTTT	CASSEWGTERLIDTQYF
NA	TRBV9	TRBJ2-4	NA	TGTGCCAGCAGCGTAGGGGACCAGAACATTCAGTACTTC	CASSVGDQNIQYF
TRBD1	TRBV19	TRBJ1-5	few	TGTGCCAGTAGTTCTGACAGGGGGAATCAGCCCCAGCATTTT	CASSSDRGNQPQHF
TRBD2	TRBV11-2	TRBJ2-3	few	TGTGCCAGCAACCCCGGGGGGGTGAGGGAATACACAGATACGCAGTATTTT	CASNPGGVREYTDTQYF
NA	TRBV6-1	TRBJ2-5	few	TGTGCCAGCAGTGAAGGAATCCACTCCCAAGAGACCCAGTACTTC	CASSEGIHSQETQYF
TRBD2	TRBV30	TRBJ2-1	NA	TGTGCCTGGAGCCTCCTTAGCGGGAGGGACTACAATGAGCAGTTCTTC	CAWSLLSGRDYNEQFF
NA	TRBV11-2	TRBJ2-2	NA	TGTGCCAGCAGCTCTCGGGGGTCCTTCCCCACCGGGGAGCTGTTTTTT	CASSSRGSFPTGELFF
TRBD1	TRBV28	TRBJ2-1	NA	TGTGCCAGCAGTTTGACAGGGGCCTACAATGAGCAGTTCTTC	CASSLTGAYNEQFF